The 2 T cell receptor beta chains below come from one sample, sequenced in a study of cytomegalovirus exposure and HLA in healthy donors (dated by TCRdb to between 2016 and 2019). Library construction relied on the immunoSEQ multiplex PCR assay. The multiplex PCR relied on a mix of 60 forward primers for TCR Vbeta segments and 13 reverse primers for TCR Jbeta segments. TCRdb re-hosts the immuneACCESS table, in-frame sequences only. Its copies lack some clones; in the studies checked, an unresolved V gene accounts for under half of them, and the cause for the rest is not known. This sample gives around 130,000 clones in total; 65% to 85% of them show up just once. Jointly, the top ten make up approximately 1.2% of the sample. The specimen sequenced was PBMCs. These receptors came from a man aged 45-65 years in good health and CMV-seronegative.

The gene calls are TRBV14 and TRBJ2-1, with 10 bases matching TRBD2. There are 17 residues in the CDR3. The germline gives CDR1 SGHDN, CDR2 FVKESK. The J segment lost 7 bases and the V segment lost 0 bases, leaving 9 bases of the junction unmatched. In DNA form, the CDR3 reads TGTGCCAGCAGCCAAGATCTTGGTAGCGGGAGGATAAATGAGCAGTTCTTC. Translating it yields CASSQDLGSGRINEQFF.

J is TRBJ2-5 and V is TRBV19; possibly TRBD2 for D (6 bases). V was cut by 6 bases and J by 11 bases, with 25 bases left in between. The CDR3 is 15 amino acids. CDR1 and CDR2 from the germline V gene are LNHDA and SQIVND (reference sequence). In nucleotides, the CDR3 is TGTGCCAGTAGGGCGAGGGGACTGACCTCTTGGGAGCAGTACTTC. Its protein product is CASRARGLTSWEQYF.